The 10 T cell receptor beta chains below all came from one sample that was sequenced in a study of T cell clonality in common variable immunodeficiency. Using immunoSEQ multiplex PCR, the repertoire was profiled, and TCRdb retains in-frame clones only, with some absent. The sample counts some 60,000 clones, none seen once; the ten largest own about 1.5%. The source material was peripheral blood mononuclear cells. The receptors stem from a person aged 18 to 75 in good health.

This clone was seen many times. The read ends 3 residues shy of where the CDR3 ends; the end is completed using the germline J gene. V usage is TRBV27 and J usage is TRBJ2-7; 8 nucleotides agree with TRBD1. The CDR3 extends over 15 amino acids. Germline trimming cut 0 bases from V and 6 bases from J; bases unmatched to any gene: 7. Germline values: CDR1 MNHEY, CDR2 SMNVEV (reference sequence). The CDR3 sequence: CASSLSNQGATEQYF. CDR3 DNA, as far as it was read: TGTGCCAGCAGTTTATCGAACCAGGGGGCTACCGAG.

This clone showed up many times. The sequence runs out 3 residues before the end of the CDR3; the remainder is reconstructed from the germline J gene. This chain links TRBV20-1 with TRBJ2-5; 11 nucleotides match TRBD2. V was pared by 2 bases and J by 5 bases, with 4 bases of the junction left unmatched. The CDR3 length is 14 residues. CDR1 and CDR2 from the germline V gene are DFQATT and SNEGSKA (reference sequence). CDR3 bases read: TGCAGTGCTAGACTAGCGGGAGGCACGGAGACC. This gives the protein CSARLAGGTET. The whole CDR3 protein reads CSARLAGGTETQYF.

On this clone itself: The CDR3 end is not reached by the read, which stops 3 residues before it; the germline J gene fills it in. The gene calls are TRBV5-1 and TRBJ2-7; 7 positions match TRBD1. The V gene's germline CDR1 is SGHRS and CDR2 YFSETQ. This CDR3 contains 13 residues. The ends lost 0 bases at V and 4 bases at J; junction bases unmatched: 1. CDR3 bases read: TGCGCCAGCAGCTTGGAACAGGGGTACGAG. It encodes CASSLEQGYE. The full CDR3 protein reads CASSLEQGYEQYF.

This clone has a count of ten or more. The CDR3 is cut off 3 residues early in the read; its end comes from the germline J gene. The chain has TRBV5-1 and TRBJ2-7; 11 bases line up with TRBD2. The germline CDR1 and CDR2 sequences are SGHRS and YFSETQ. Trimming at V came to 0 bases and at J to 5 bases, leaving 4 bases not matched to a gene. This CDR3 is 15 amino acids long. The CDR3 loop reads CASSLALLAGDEQYF. CDR3 bases read: TGCGCCAGCAGCTTGGCCTTACTAGCGGGAGACGAG.

Many counts were recorded for this clone. The CDR3 is cut off 3 residues early in the read; its end comes from the germline J gene. This sample includes further DNA sequences coding for the same CDR3. This chain links TRBV6-1 with TRBJ1-3; possibly TRBD1 for D (5 bases). CDR3 size: 14 residues. CDR1 MNHNS and CDR2 SASEGT come from the germline V gene. The ends were cut back, 3 bases at V and 2 bases at J, with 8 bases in the middle. CDR3 residues: CASSDGGAGNTIYF. The sequenced part of the CDR3 DNA is TGTGCCAGCAGTGATGGGGGGGCTGGAAACACC.

This clone was detected ten times or more. The sequenced fragment ends 3 residues before the CDR3 boundary, so the rest is inferred from the germline J gene. The chain has TRBV16 and TRBJ1-1; D gene ambiguous. This CDR3 has 15 residues. V shed 3 bases and J shed 3 bases, with 14 bases lying between them. Germline-derived CDR1 and CDR2 are KGHSY and FQNENV. The CDR3 DNA, read in part, is TGTGCCAGCAGCCATCCCGGTCACGGGGACACTGAA. Translation: CASSHPGHGDTE. The complete CDR3 reads CASSHPGHGDTEAFF. The complete variable domain, with remaining parts taken from reference TRBV16 and TRBJ1-1, reads GEEVAQTPKHLVRGEGQKAKLYCAPIKGHSYVFWYQQVLKNEFKFLISFQNENVFDETGMPKERFSAKCLPNSPCSLEIQATKLEDSAVYFCASSHPGHGDTEAFFGQGTRLTVV.

This clone was counted many times. The CDR3 goes on 3 residues after the read ends, and that part is filled in from the germline J gene. The gene calls are TRBV19 and TRBJ1-3, with D possibly matching TRBD1 (6 bases). The CDR3 consists of 15 residues. V was trimmed by 3 bases and J by 4 bases, leaving 13 bases between them. From germline, CDR1 is LNHDA and CDR2 SQIVND (reference sequence). The covered CDR3 bases are TGTGCCAGTAGTATCCCCCAGGGGTCCGGAAACACC. Amino acid sequence: CASSIPQGSGNT. The entire CDR3 protein reads CASSIPQGSGNTIYF.

This clone showed up many times. Coverage ceases 3 residues before the CDR3 finishes, and the germline J gene fills in the end. V is TRBV7-2 and J is TRBJ2-3, with D unresolved. Germline assignment: CDR1 SGHTA and CDR2 FQGNSA. The CDR3 is 11 residues long. V was cut by 5 bases and J by 3 bases, with 3 bases left in between. CDR3 bases read: TGTGCCAGCAGCCATACAGATACG. Translation gives CASSHTDT. In full, the CDR3 reads CASSHTDTQYF.

The table lists this clone with many counts. The read finishes 3 residues shy of the CDR3 end, and the germline J gene is used to complete it. The rearrangement joins TRBV11-2 to TRBJ2-7; 7 positions agree with TRBD2. V lost 6 bases, J lost 2 bases, and 10 bases stayed unmatched. The CDR3 runs to 15 residues. Germline V lookup: CDR1 SGHAT, CDR2 FQNNGV. Partial CDR3 DNA: TGTGCCAGCAGTTCCCTTCGCGGGAGCACCTACGAG. As protein: CASSSLRGSTYE. The whole CDR3 region reads CASSSLRGSTYEQYF.

This clone was counted ten times or more. The sequence runs out 3 residues before the end of the CDR3; the remainder is reconstructed from the germline J gene. The V call is TRBV5-1, the J call TRBJ2-2, with D possibly matching TRBD2 (6 bases). CDR1 is SGHRS and CDR2 is YFSETQ in the germline V gene. This CDR3 region has 12 residues. V lost 7 bases to trimming and J lost 6 bases, with 10 bases between them. This CDR3 reads CASSGESGELFF. CDR3 bases read: TGCGCCAGCTCGGGGGAGTCCGGGGAG.